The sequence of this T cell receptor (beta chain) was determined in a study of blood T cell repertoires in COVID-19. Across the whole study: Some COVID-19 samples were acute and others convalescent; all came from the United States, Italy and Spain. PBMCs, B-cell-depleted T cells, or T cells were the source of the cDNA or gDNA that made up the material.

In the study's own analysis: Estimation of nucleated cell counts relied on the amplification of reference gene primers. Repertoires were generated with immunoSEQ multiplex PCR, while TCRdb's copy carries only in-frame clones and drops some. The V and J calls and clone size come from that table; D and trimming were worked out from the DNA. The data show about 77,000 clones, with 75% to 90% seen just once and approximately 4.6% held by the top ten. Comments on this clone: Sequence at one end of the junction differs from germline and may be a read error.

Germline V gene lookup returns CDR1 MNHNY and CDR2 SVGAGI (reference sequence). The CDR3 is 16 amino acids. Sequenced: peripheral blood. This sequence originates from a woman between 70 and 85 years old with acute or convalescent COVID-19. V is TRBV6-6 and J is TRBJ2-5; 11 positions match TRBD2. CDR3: CASSYSLAGVQGTQYF. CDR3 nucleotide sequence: TGTGCCAGCAGTTACTCACTAGCGGGGGTACAAGGGACCCAGTACTTC.